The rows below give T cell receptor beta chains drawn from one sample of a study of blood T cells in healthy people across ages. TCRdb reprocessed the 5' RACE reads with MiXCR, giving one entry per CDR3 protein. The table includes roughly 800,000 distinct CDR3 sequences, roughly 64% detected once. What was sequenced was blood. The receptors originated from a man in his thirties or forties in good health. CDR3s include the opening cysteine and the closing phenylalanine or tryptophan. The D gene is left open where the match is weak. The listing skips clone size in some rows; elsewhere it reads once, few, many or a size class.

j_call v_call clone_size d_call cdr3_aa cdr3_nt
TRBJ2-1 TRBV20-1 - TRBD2 CSARPTSGGHNEQFF TGCAGTGCTAGACCGACTAGCGGGGGGCACAATGAGCAGTTCTTC
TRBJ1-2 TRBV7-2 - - CASSFSGQGSGYTF TGTGCCAGCAGCTTTTCTGGGCAGGGGAGCGGCTACACCTTC
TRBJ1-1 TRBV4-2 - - CASSDQRDTEAFF TGTGCCAGCAGTGACCAGCGGGACACTGAAGCTTTCTTT
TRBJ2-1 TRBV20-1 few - CSAILTEQFF TGCAGTGCTATCTTGACTGAGCAGTTCTTC
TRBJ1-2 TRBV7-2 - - CASSSRLGGNYGYTF TGTGCCAGCAGCTCCCGGCTGGGGGGCAACTATGGCTACACCTTC
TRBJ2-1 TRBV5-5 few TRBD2 CASSLTSPGGPGEQFF TGTGCCAGCAGCTTGACTTCTCCGGGAGGGCCGGGTGAGCAGTTCTTC
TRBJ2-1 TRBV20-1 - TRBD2 CSAEGTSGTSSYNEQFF TGCAGTGCGGAAGGGACTAGCGGGACAAGCTCCTACAATGAGCAGTTCTTC
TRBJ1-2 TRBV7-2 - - CASSLARAANYGYTF TGTGCCAGCAGCTTAGCGCGCGCTGCTAACTATGGCTACACCTTC
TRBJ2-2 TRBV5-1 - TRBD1 CASLNRGRDSNTGELFF TGCGCCAGCCTAAACAGGGGGCGCGATTCGAACACCGGGGAGCTGTTTTTT
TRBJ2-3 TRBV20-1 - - CSARDEVVTQYF TGCAGTGCTAGAGATGAGGTAGTTACGCAGTATTTT
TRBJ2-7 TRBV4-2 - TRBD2 CASSWVTSSNEQYF TGTGCCAGCTCCTGGGTGACTAGCTCCAATGAGCAGTACTTC
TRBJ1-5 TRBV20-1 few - CSARDPSPGQPQHF TGCAGTGCTAGAGATCCCTCTCCCGGCCAGCCCCAGCATTTT
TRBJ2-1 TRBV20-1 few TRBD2 CSATGAGLAGANEQFF TGCAGTGCCACAGGGGCCGGACTAGCGGGGGCAAATGAGCAGTTCTTC
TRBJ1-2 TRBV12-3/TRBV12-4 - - CASTQPAGADGYTF TGTGCCAGCACCCAACCGGCGGGGGCTGATGGCTACACCTTC
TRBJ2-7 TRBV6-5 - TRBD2 CASSYSRGSINEQYF TGTGCCAGCAGTTACTCTCGCGGGAGTATAAACGAGCAGTACTTC
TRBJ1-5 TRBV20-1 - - CSARGGGGQPQHF TGCAGTGCTAGAGGCGGGGGGGGTCAGCCCCAGCATTTT
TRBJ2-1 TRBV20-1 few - CSARDDPGTPRVEQFF TGCAGTGCTAGAGATGACCCCGGGACCCCGAGGGTAGAGCAGTTCTTC
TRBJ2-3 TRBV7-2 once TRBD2 CASSSTSNSDTQYF TGTGCCAGCAGCTCGACTAGCAACTCAGATACGCAGTATTTT
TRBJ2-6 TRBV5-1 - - CATSPGHSDSGANVLTF TGCGCCACGTCACCGGGGCATTCTGATTCTGGGGCCAACGTCCTGACTTTC
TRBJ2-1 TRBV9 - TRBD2 CASSVVGGLASGEQFF TGTGCCAGCAGCGTAGTAGGGGGACTAGCTTCGGGTGAGCAGTTCTTC
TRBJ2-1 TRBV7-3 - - CASSVDTDRGQFF TGTGCCAGCAGCGTAGATACAGATAGGGGGCAGTTCTTC
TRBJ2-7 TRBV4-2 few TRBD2 CASSQERLADYEQYF TGTGCCAGCAGCCAAGAAAGACTAGCGGACTACGAGCAGTACTTC
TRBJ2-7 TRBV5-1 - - CASSFGTGPSYEQYF TGCGCCAGCAGCTTTGGAACAGGGCCCTCCTACGAGCAGTACTTC
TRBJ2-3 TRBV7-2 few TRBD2 CASSLDAGGGQDTQYF TGTGCCAGCAGCTTAGATGCGGGGGGGGGGCAAGATACGCAGTATTTT
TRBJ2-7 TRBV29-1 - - CSVSYSYEQYF TGCAGCGTATCTTACTCCTACGAGCAGTACTTC
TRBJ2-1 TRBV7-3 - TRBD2 CASSLRRGSLEQFF TGTGCCAGCAGCCTCCGGCGCGGGAGTCTTGAGCAGTTCTTC
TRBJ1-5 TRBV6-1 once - CAGSEDSNQPQHF TGTGCCGGGTCTGAAGATAGCAATCAGCCCCAGCATTTT
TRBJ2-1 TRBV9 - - CASSEGVARNEQFF TGTGCCAGCAGCGAGGGGGTGGCACGCAATGAGCAGTTCTTC
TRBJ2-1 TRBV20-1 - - CSAPPGGAYNEQFF TGCAGTGCCCCACCCGGGGGCGCGTATAATGAGCAGTTCTTC
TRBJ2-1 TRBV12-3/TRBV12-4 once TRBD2 CASSPPIAGAANEQFF TGTGCCAGCAGCCCCCCCATAGCGGGAGCCGCCAATGAGCAGTTCTTC
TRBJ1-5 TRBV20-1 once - CSGQGGNQPQHF TGCAGTGGACAAGGCGGTAATCAGCCCCAGCATTTT
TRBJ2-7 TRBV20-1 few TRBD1 CSARDPGQGWGEQYF TGCAGTGCTAGAGATCCGGGACAGGGGTGGGGCGAGCAGTACTTC
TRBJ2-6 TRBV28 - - CASSSPSSSGANVLTF TGTGCCAGCAGTTCCCCCTCCAGCTCTGGGGCCAACGTCCTGACTTTC
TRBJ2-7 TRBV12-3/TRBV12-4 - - CASSPGGEAFAYEQYF TGTGCCAGCAGCCCGGGTGGGGAAGCATTTGCGTACGAGCAGTACTTC
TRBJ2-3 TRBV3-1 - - CASTSEDTQYF TGTGCCAGCACATCAGAAGATACGCAGTATTTT
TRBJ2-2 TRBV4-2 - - CASSQVLDITGELFF TGTGCCAGCAGCCAAGTTCTAGATATCACCGGGGAGCTGTTTTTT
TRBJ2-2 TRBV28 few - CASSRSGTGELFF TGTGCCAGCAGTAGATCAGGGACCGGGGAGCTGTTTTTT
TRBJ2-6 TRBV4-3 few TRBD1 CASPWTGEIRSGANVLTF TGCGCCAGCCCTTGGACAGGGGAGATACGCTCTGGGGCCAACGTCCTGACTTTC
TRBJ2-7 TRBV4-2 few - CASSQVRGTDYEQYF TGTGCCAGCAGCCAAGTGCGGGGCACAGACTACGAGCAGTACTTC
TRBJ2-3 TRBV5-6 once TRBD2 CASSTGLAGGPDTDTQYF TGTGCCAGCAGCACTGGACTAGCGGGAGGCCCCGACACAGATACGCAGTATTTT
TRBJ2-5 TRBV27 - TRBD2 CASSLISGGLGETQYF TGTGCCAGCAGTTTGATTAGCGGGGGGTTAGGAGAGACCCAGTACTTC
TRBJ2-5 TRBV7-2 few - CASSLARPTVGETQYF TGTGCCAGCAGCTTAGCCCGTCCCACCGTCGGGGAGACCCAGTACTTC
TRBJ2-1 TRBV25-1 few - CASSVREDSGEQFF TGTGCCAGCAGTGTAAGGGAGGATTCGGGTGAGCAGTTCTTC
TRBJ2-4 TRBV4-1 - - CASSQLTAAKNIQYF TGCGCCAGCAGCCAGTTGACGGCAGCCAAAAACATTCAGTACTTC
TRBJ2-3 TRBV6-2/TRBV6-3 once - CASSHTTGISQEKEDNQETDTQYF TGTGCCAGCAGTCACACTACGGGGATATCCCAAGAGAAAGAGGACAATCAAGAGACAGATACGCAGTATTTT
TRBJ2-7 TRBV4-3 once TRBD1 CASSQGWDRVNNEQYF TGCGCCAGCAGCCAAGGGTGGGACAGGGTAAACAATGAGCAGTACTTC
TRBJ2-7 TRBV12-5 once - CASGKGPEQYF TGTGCTAGTGGAAAGGGTCCCGAGCAGTACTTC
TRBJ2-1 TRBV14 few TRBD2 CASSQGGGANFRNEQFF TGTGCCAGCAGCCAAGGCGGGGGGGCCAATTTTCGGAATGAGCAGTTCTTC
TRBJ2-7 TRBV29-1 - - CSSTGGDNNEQYF TGCAGCTCTACCGGCGGGGATAACAATGAGCAGTACTTC
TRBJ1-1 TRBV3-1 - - CASSQGEGLNTEAFF TGTGCCAGCAGCCAAGGGGAGGGACTGAACACTGAAGCTTTCTTT
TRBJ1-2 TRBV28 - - CASARANYGYTF TGTGCCAGCGCGAGGGCAAACTATGGCTACACCTTC
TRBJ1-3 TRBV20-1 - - CSAIEGNTIYF TGCAGTGCCATCGAGGGAAACACCATATATTTT
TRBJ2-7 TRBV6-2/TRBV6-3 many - CASQSMVYEQYF TGTGCCAGCCAAAGTATGGTCTACGAGCAGTACTTC